One and the same sample provided the 15 T cell receptor beta chains below, sequenced in a study of T-cell reconstitution after alpha-beta-depleted transplantation in children. Unique molecular identifiers featured in how the TCRbeta library was prepared. TCRdb reanalysed the PCR reads using MiXCR and keeps one entry per CDR3 protein. Seen here are about 130,000 distinct CDR3 sequences, about a tenth observed once, and the top ten hold 20% to 30%. This sample comprised PBMCs, mostly from graft donor cells, obtained 180 days after TCRalphabeta/CD19-depleted stem cell transplant. Receptors were obtained from a girl less than two years old who had a stem cell transplant for combined immunodeficiency, so the T cells may come from the graft donor.

This clonotype was detected only a few times. The chain recombines TRBV7-2 with TRBJ2-5; D gene unclear. Per the germline V gene, CDR1 is SGHTA and CDR2 is FQGNSA. Trimming stripped 4 bases from V and 5 bases from J, with 8 bases between. The CDR3 runs 12 residues. The CDR3 protein is CASSSIWETQYF. The CDR3 nucleotides are TGTGCCAGCAGCTCAATCTGGGAGACCCAGTACTTC.

This clonotype has a handful of counts. This chain joins TRBV20-1 and TRBJ1-2; D call uncertain. Per germline, CDR1 DFQATT and CDR2 SNEGSKA (reference sequence). This CDR3 region has 15 residues. Trimming cost V 5 bases and J 5 bases, with 21 bases left between them. CDR3 residues: CSAPPGSNREYGYTF. The CDR3 nucleotides read TGCAGTGCTCCCCCGGGGAGTAACAGAGAGTATGGCTACACCTTC.

This chain connects TRBV5-6 to TRBJ1-2; 8 bases map to TRBD1. CDR3 length: 14 amino acids. Germline loops: CDR1 SGHDT, CDR2 YYEEEE. The V gene end was trimmed by 0 bases and the J gene end by 4 bases; junction bases not matched to a gene: 2. The CDR3 coding sequence is TGTGCCAGCAGCTTGGCAGGGGGCCTCTATGGCTACACCTTC. It translates to CASSLAGGLYGYTF.

This chain joins TRBV18 and TRBJ2-6; the D gene could be TRBD1 or TRBD2 (5 bases each). This CDR3 contains 16 residues. V was cut by 3 bases and J by 0 bases, with 9 bases left in between. The V gene's germline CDR1 is KGHSH and CDR2 LQKENI. The CDR3 region has the DNA TGTGCCAGCTCACCGGGACGGTTCTCTGGGGCCAACGTCCTGACTTTC. Its protein is CASSPGRFSGANVLTF. Using reference TRBV18 and TRBJ2-6 for the parts outside the CDR3, the full variable domain is NAGVMQNPRHLVRRRGQEARLRCSPMKGHSHVYWYRQLPEEGLKFMVYLQKENIIDESGMPKERFSAEFPKEGPSILRIQQVVRGDSAAYFCASSPGRFSGANVLTFGAGSRLTVL.

The chain carries TRBV12-3 or TRBV12-4 and TRBJ1-2, with a tentative D call TRBD1 (6 bases). With 3 bases removed from V and 2 bases from J, the gap between germline ends came to 7 bases. The length of the CDR3 is 13 residues. This CDR3 is CASSFTGNYGYTF. Written as DNA, the CDR3 is TGTGCCAGCAGTTTCACAGGGAACTATGGCTACACCTTC.

This clonotype was seen a handful of times. The chain couples TRBV12-3 or TRBV12-4 to TRBJ2-5; 10 nucleotides align to TRBD1. V shed 7 bases and J 5 bases; nucleotides not matched to a gene: 10. The CDR3 is 15 amino acids. The CDR3 DNA follows: TGTGCCAGCATTCCTTCTTGGACAGGGGGTGAGACCCAGTACTTC. Translated: CASIPSWTGGETQYF.

The chain has TRBV5-5 and TRBJ2-7, with D possibly being TRBD2 (6 bases). The CDR3 has 13 amino acids. Per germline, CDR1 SGHKS and CDR2 YYEKEE (reference sequence). Trimming stripped 4 bases from V and 6 bases from J, with 14 bases between. This CDR3 reads CASSAGTHFEQYF. CDR3 DNA: TGTGCCAGCAGCGCGGGGACCCATTTCGAGCAGTACTTC.

V and J are TRBV20-1 and TRBJ2-1; no reliable D call. Trimming pared 6 bases from V and 8 bases from J, leaving 11 bases between. Germline V CDR1 and CDR2: DFQATT, SNEGSKA (reference sequence). The CDR3 contains 11 residues. The DNA of the CDR3 is TGCAGTGCCACCCAACTCCATGAGCAGTTCTTC. Encoded protein: CSATQLHEQFF.

This clonotype was seen a handful of times. CDR3 in DNA: TGTGCCAGCAGTGGGACGACAGGGGCATACACAGATACGCAGTATTTT. This encodes CASSGTTGAYTDTQYF. This chain uses TRBV25-1 with TRBJ2-3; 8 bases match TRBD1. Per the germline V gene, CDR1 is MGHDK and CDR2 is SYGVNS. The CDR3 covers 16 residues. V gave up 4 bases and J gave up 2 bases; unmatched junction bases: 8.

This clonotype was seen repeatedly, ten times or more. The chain uses TRBV5-1 and TRBJ2-2; TRBD2 aligns across 7 bases. Germline trimming cut 4 bases from V and 4 bases from J; bases unmatched to any gene: 7. Germline V CDR1 and CDR2: SGHRS, YFSETQ. This CDR3 has 15 amino acids. The DNA of the CDR3 is TGCGCCAGCAGCCTACAGCGGGGCGGCACCGGGGAGCTGTTTTTT. It codes for CASSLQRGGTGELFF.

This clonotype was detected ten times or more. The chain recombines TRBV24-1 with TRBJ2-1, with 9 bases aligning to TRBD2. Per the germline V gene, CDR1 is KGHDR and CDR2 is SFDVKD. CDR3 length equals 18 residues. V lost 9 bases and J lost 3; bases outside the gene matches: 17. CDR3 DNA: TGTGCCACCCCTGGGGGTAGCGGGGGCCCGGTAAGCTACAATGAGCAGTTCTTC. The encoded protein is CATPGGSGGPVSYNEQFF.

The chain couples TRBV7-6 to TRBJ2-2; 9 positions match TRBD2. The germline V gene has CDR1 SGHVS and CDR2 FNYEAQ. The CDR3 has 16 amino acids. J was trimmed by 5 bases and V by 1 base; bases with no gene match: 5. Written as DNA, the CDR3 is TGTGCCAGCAGCTTAGGGCTAGCGGGAAAAACCGGGGAGCTGTTTTTT. Its protein product is CASSLGLAGKTGELFF. The whole variable domain, filled in from reference TRBV7-6 and TRBJ2-2, reads GAGVSQSPRYKVTKRGQDVALRCDPISGHVSLYWYRQALGQGPEFLTYFNYEAQQDKSGLPNDRFSAERPEGSISTLTIQRTEQRDSAMYRCASSLGLAGKTGELFFGEGSRLTVL.

This clonotype appeared many times. The J gene is TRBJ2-3, the V gene TRBV28, with D maybe TRBD1 (7 bases). The V end lost 10 bases, the J end lost 3 bases, and 11 bases lay between the germline ends. Germline-derived CDR1 and CDR2 are MDHEN and SYDVKM. The CDR3 is 12 residues long. CDR3 sequence reads: CATRGVTDTQYF. CDR3 DNA: TGTGCCACCAGGGGGGTAACAGATACGCAGTATTTT. Full variable domain (missing parts from reference TRBV28 and TRBJ2-3): DVKVTQSSRYLVKRTGEKVFLECVQDMDHENMFWYRQDPGLGLRLIYFSYDVKMKEKGDIPEGYSVSREKKERFSLILESASTNQTSMYLCATRGVTDTQYFGPGTRLTVL.

Many counts were recorded for this clonotype. The chain is built from TRBV5-1 and TRBJ1-1, with unresolved D. The CDR3 totals 14 residues. Trimming cost V 7 bases and J 1 base, with 14 bases left between them. Germline loops: CDR1 SGHRS, CDR2 YFSETQ. The CDR3 DNA sequence: TGCGCCAGCGGGAAGACCGGAGAGAACACTGAAGCTTTCTTT. Residues: CASGKTGENTEAFF.

This clonotype was observed a handful of times. The V and J genes are TRBV11-2 and TRBJ2-1; D ambiguous. CDR3 length equals 15 residues. Germline V gives CDR1 SGHAT, CDR2 FQNNGV. The V gene lost 3 bases and the J gene lost 0 bases, with 9 bases spanning the gap. Written as DNA, the CDR3 is TGTGCCAGCAGCTTTATATCGAGCTCCTACAATGAGCAGTTCTTC. It specifies CASSFISSSYNEQFF.